Below are 6 T cell receptor beta chains sequenced from a single sample in a study of blood T cell repertoires in COVID-19. Profiled with immunoSEQ multiplex PCR; TCRdb holds only in-frame clones, not every one. This sample has approximately 140,000 clones, with 84% found just once. Sequences were obtained from peripheral blood. The receptors derive from a man between 65 and 85 years old with acute or convalescent COVID-19.

The genes are TRBV29-1 and TRBJ2-7, with D unclear. CDR1 is SQVTM, CDR2 ANQGSEA, per germline. With 4 bases removed from V and 0 bases from J, the gap between germline ends came to 7 bases. This CDR3 region has 12 residues. CDR3 nucleotide sequence: TGCAGCGTTGTGAGTAACTCCTACGAGCAGTACTTC. Its translation is CSVVSNSYEQYF.

This rearrangement joins TRBV14 to TRBJ1-2, with 10 bases fitting TRBD1. There are 15 residues in the CDR3. Germline trimming cut 3 bases from V and 7 bases from J; bases unmatched to any gene: 8. The V gene's germline CDR1 is SGHDN and CDR2 FVKESK. Here the CDR3 reads CASSQGTGDVGGYTF. CDR3 sequence (DNA): TGTGCCAGCAGCCAGGGGACAGGGGACGTTGGTGGCTACACCTTC. The full variable domain, with the rest looked up from reference TRBV14 and TRBJ1-2, is EAGVTQFPSHSVIEKGQTVTLRCDPISGHDNLYWYRRVMGKEIKFLLHFVKESKQDESGMPNNRFLAERTGGTYSTLKVQPAELEDSGVYFCASSQGTGDVGGYTFGSGTRLTVV.

This rearrangement joins TRBV28 to TRBJ1-5; 7 bases map to TRBD1. The CDR3 has 11 amino acids. From germline, CDR1 is MDHEN and CDR2 SYDVKM. In DNA form, the CDR3 reads TGTGCGACACAGGGGACTCAGCCCCAGCATTTT. Residues: CATQGTQPQHF.

This clone came up once. The chain combines TRBV5-4 with TRBJ2-3, with D possibly matching TRBD1 (6 bases). Germline assignment: CDR1 SGHNT and CDR2 YYREEE (reference sequence). This CDR3 region has 15 residues. V was clipped by 4 bases and J by 0 bases, with 12 bases between them. The CDR3 loop reads CASSDTRGSTDTQYF. CDR3 coding DNA: TGTGCCAGCAGCGACACCAGGGGAAGCACAGATACGCAGTATTTT.

The sample holds a few counts of this clone. The V call is TRBV29-1, the J call TRBJ2-6, with 9 bases lining up with TRBD1. The length of the CDR3 is 15 residues. V shed 4 bases and J 2 bases; nucleotides not matched to a gene: 3. Germline lookup yields CDR1 SQVTM and CDR2 ANQGSEA. In DNA, the CDR3 is TGCAGCGTTGCAACAGGGGGCGCTGGGGCCAACGTCCTGACTTTC. Its translation is CSVATGGAGANVLTF.

This chain connects TRBV6-5 to TRBJ2-3; D unresolved. Trimming left V 6 bases short and J 6 bases short, with 10 bases between. The CDR3 totals 12 residues. The V gene's germline CDR1 is MNHEY and CDR2 SVGAGI. The CDR3 loop reads CASSRLGDTQYF. In DNA form, the CDR3 reads TGTGCCAGCAGCCGACTTGGGGATACGCAGTATTTT.